This T cell receptor beta chain was sequenced for a study of CD8 T cells in Susac syndrome. Trimming left V 1 base short and J 6 bases short, with 16 bases between. The CDR3 extends over 16 amino acids. In germline, CDR1 is SGHNT, CDR2 YYREEE (reference sequence). High-throughput TCR beta sequencing covered peripheral CD8+ and CD4+ T cells. About 0.45 to 1 ug RNA was reverse transcribed with random hexamers. TCRdb independently ran MiXCR on the immunoSEQ multiplex PCR reads; one entry per CDR3 protein. The sample holds 100,000 to 150,000 distinct CDR3 sequences; 90% to 95% are singletons and the top ten take more than 0.09%.

The chain has TRBV5-4 and TRBJ2-2, with D possibly TRBD2 on 6 matching bases. Sequencing was performed on CD4+ T cells from PBMCs. The source is a human donor in good health. The chain's CDR3 is CASSLRQGGISGELFF. The CDR3 DNA is TGTGCCAGCAGCTTGAGGCAGGGAGGTATTTCCGGGGAGCTGTTTTTT. Based on the CDR3 plus reference TRBV5-4 and TRBJ2-2, the full variable domain is ETGVTQSPTHLIKTRGQQVTLRCSSQSGHNTVSWYQQALGQGPQFIFQYYREEENGRGNFPPRFSGLQFPNYSSELNVNALELDDSALYLCASSLRQGGISGELFFGEGSRLTVL.